This is a list of T cell receptor beta chains from one sample in a study of CD8 T cells in Susac syndrome. TCRdb used MiXCR to reprocess the immunoSEQ multiplex PCR reads, holding one entry per CDR3 protein. The sample consists of roughly 300,000 distinct CDR3 sequences, around 84% of them appearing once. Sequencing input: CD8+ T cells from PBMCs. Receptors were obtained from a human donor with multiple sclerosis. The CDR3 runs from the conserved cysteine through the conserved F or W. Fields, in order: V gene, clone size, J gene, D gene, CDR3 length, CDR3 protein, CDR3 DNA. A D gene is named only where the DNA matches it firmly. Clone size is not always given. Where it is, it says once, few, many or a class for expanded clones.

TRBV2	NA	TRBJ2-2	NA	14	CASLGALITGELFF	TGTGCCAGCCTGGGGGCACTAATCACCGGGGAGCTGTTTTTT
TRBV27	NA	TRBJ2-7	TRBD2	16	CASSRGGRGLRVEQYF	TGTGCCAGCAGCCGGGGGGGAAGGGGCCTCCGGGTCGAGCAGTACTTC
TRBV27	NA	TRBJ1-6	NA	15	CASSLAVPRNSPLHF	TGTGCCAGCAGTCTAGCGGTGCCTCGTAATTCACCCCTCCACTTT
TRBV6-6	NA	TRBJ2-3	NA	15	CASSYSIRALDTQYF	TGTGCCAGCAGTTACTCGATACGAGCTCTAGATACGCAGTATTTT
TRBV7-9	NA	TRBJ1-5	NA	15	CASSATVLSNQPQHF	TGTGCCAGCAGCGCGACAGTACTGAGCAATCAGCCCCAGCATTTT
TRBV30	NA	TRBJ2-7	TRBD2	17	CASMTGGTSGPSYEQYF	TGTGCCTCTATGACCGGGGGGACTAGCGGGCCCTCCTACGAGCAGTACTTC
TRBV25-1	few	TRBJ1-3	NA	14	CASSQTVAANTIYF	TGTGCCAGTAGTCAAACGGTGGCGGCAAACACCATATATTTT
TRBV5-6	NA	TRBJ2-3	TRBD2	20	CASGRFAGTSGTPSTDTQYF	TGTGCCAGCGGCCGGTTCGCCGGGACTAGCGGAACTCCTAGCACAGATACGCAGTATTTT
TRBV9	NA	TRBJ2-7	TRBD2	15	CASSALAGEAYEQYF	TGTGCCAGCAGCGCCCTAGCGGGAGAAGCCTACGAGCAGTACTTC
TRBV9	NA	TRBJ2-1	TRBD2	15	CASSLSGTSNNEQFF	TGTGCCAGCAGCCTATCCGGGACTAGCAACAATGAGCAGTTCTTC
TRBV7-9	NA	TRBJ2-7	NA	19	CASSLADFRGSFGSYEQYF	TGTGCCAGCAGCTTAGCGGATTTTAGAGGGAGTTTTGGCTCCTACGAGCAGTACTTC
TRBV6-5	NA	TRBJ1-6	NA	15	CASSYSDSFHSPLHF	TGTGCCAGCAGTTACTCAGACAGCTTCCATTCACCCCTCCACTTT
TRBV15	NA	TRBJ1-4	NA	17	CATSSDVLGGANEKLFF	TGTGCCACCAGCAGTGACGTGTTGGGGGGGGCTAATGAAAAACTGTTTTTT
TRBV28	NA	TRBJ1-2	NA	14	CASRYDGDTGSYTF	TGTGCCAGCAGGTACGATGGAGATACAGGGAGCTACACCTTC
TRBV6-5	once	TRBJ1-2	TRBD1	15	CASSYFRQGADGYTF	TGTGCCAGCAGTTATTTCCGACAGGGGGCTGACGGCTACACCTTC
TRBV13	NA	TRBJ1-1	NA	12	CASSLTDTEAFF	TGTGCCAGCAGCTTGACTGACACTGAAGCTTTCTTT
TRBV12-5	once	TRBJ2-3	NA	13	CASANWGTDTQYF	TGTGCTAGTGCCAACTGGGGTACAGATACGCAGTATTTT
TRBV4-1	once	TRBJ2-3	NA	16	CASSQDRSRSTDTQYF	TGCGCCAGCAGCCAAGATCGGAGCAGAAGCACAGATACGCAGTATTTT
TRBV19	NA	TRBJ2-2	NA	15	CASSIRDPVAGELFF	TGTGCCAGTAGTATTCGGGACCCGGTGGCCGGGGAGCTGTTTTTT
TRBV7-9	few	TRBJ2-7	NA	16	CASSSRGGTGPYEQYF	TGTGCCAGCAGCTCCAGGGGGGGGACGGGGCCCTACGAGCAGTACTTC
TRBV2	NA	TRBJ2-3	NA	15	CASSAHSTSTDTQYF	TGTGCCAGCAGTGCCCACAGCACTAGCACAGATACGCAGTATTTT
TRBV5-1	once	TRBJ2-7	TRBD2	15	CASSLRTSGVYEQYF	TGCGCCAGCAGCTTACGGACTAGCGGGGTCTACGAGCAGTACTTC
TRBV15	NA	TRBJ1-2	NA	13	CATSKKLSEGYTF	TGTGCCACCAGCAAAAAACTCTCGGAAGGCTACACCTTC
TRBV27	NA	TRBJ1-3	NA	14	CASSFARLRNTIYF	TGTGCCAGCAGTTTTGCCCGGCTCAGAAACACCATATATTTT
TRBV6-5	few	TRBJ2-7	NA	13	CASSYSTFGEQYF	TGTGCCAGCAGTTACTCAACTTTCGGAGAGCAGTACTTC
TRBV6-5	NA	TRBJ1-2	TRBD1	15	CASSYSTGGYYGYTF	TGTGCCAGCAGTTACTCTACAGGGGGATACTATGGCTACACCTTC
TRBV19	once	TRBJ2-1	NA	14	CASSIGGIVNEQFF	TGTGCCAGTAGTATTGGGGGAATCGTGAATGAGCAGTTCTTC
TRBV10-3	once	TRBJ2-3	NA	16	CAISESGTSYADTQYF	TGTGCCATCAGTGAGTCAGGGACCAGCTACGCAGATACGCAGTATTTT
TRBV9	NA	TRBJ2-1	TRBD2	15	CASSVAGTSGIEQFF	TGTGCCAGCAGCGTAGCCGGGACTAGCGGGATAGAGCAGTTCTTC
TRBV29-1	NA	TRBJ2-7	NA	15	CSVESSRDTSYEQYF	TGCAGCGTTGAATCCAGCCGGGACACATCCTACGAGCAGTACTTC
TRBV6-5	NA	TRBJ1-2	TRBD1	14	CASSYMGTGNGYTF	TGTGCCAGCAGTTATATGGGGACAGGGAATGGCTACACCTTC
TRBV9	NA	TRBJ2-2	NA	14	CASSVSGRTGELFF	TGTGCCAGCAGCGTCTCCGGACGGACCGGGGAGCTGTTTTTT
TRBV28	few	TRBJ2-7	NA	17	CASNQVAGIPNSYEQYF	TGTGCCAGCAATCAGGTGGCAGGTATTCCTAACTCCTACGAGCAGTACTTC
TRBV2	NA	TRBJ1-5	NA	17	CASSVDGRRYSNQPQHF	TGTGCCAGCAGTGTAGACGGACGGAGATATAGCAATCAGCCCCAGCATTTT
TRBV7-9	NA	TRBJ2-7	NA	11	CASSQDRTKYF	TGTGCCAGCAGCCAGGACAGAACCAAGTACTTC
TRBV27	NA	TRBJ2-1	TRBD2	16	CASSLRTSGNYNEQFF	TGTGCCAGCAGTTTACGGACTAGCGGCAACTACAATGAGCAGTTCTTC
TRBV6-1	NA	TRBJ2-1	NA	16	CASIAVAKGGGYEQFF	TGTGCCAGCATCGCAGTAGCTAAAGGGGGGGGCTATGAGCAGTTCTTC